This note documents a single T cell receptor beta chain sequence. Treatment described: randomized to nivolumab then ipilimumab (arm A) or the reverse (arm B). Patients had received no earlier DNA-damaging chemotherapy. Live CD3+CD8+ CD19− CD56− cells were sorted from PBMCs. This record belongs to a study of sequential checkpoint blockade in melanoma. In the study overall: First-line arms were nivolumab then ipilimumab, or the reverse, randomized 1:1. Both treatment sequences were followed by maintenance nivolumab.

The CDR3 totals 18 residues. V lost 5 bases and J lost 0, with 17 bases in between. Per germline, CDR1 LNHDA and CDR2 SQIVND (reference sequence). Data came from immunoSEQ multiplex PCR; TCRdb stores just in-frame clones and leaves some out. The sample has 19,000 or so clones, around two thirds seen once. The source was CD8+ T cells sorted from blood (inferred from file names), collected from a patient given nivolumab and ipilimumab in sequence. The chain carries TRBV19 and TRBJ2-6, with a possible D match to TRBD1 (6 bases). The TCR comes from a human donor with melanoma. The CDR3 DNA is TGTGCCAGTAGTGGGGGCGGACAGTTTGTCTCTGGGGCCAACGTCCTGACTTTC. This translates into CASSGGGQFVSGANVLTF.